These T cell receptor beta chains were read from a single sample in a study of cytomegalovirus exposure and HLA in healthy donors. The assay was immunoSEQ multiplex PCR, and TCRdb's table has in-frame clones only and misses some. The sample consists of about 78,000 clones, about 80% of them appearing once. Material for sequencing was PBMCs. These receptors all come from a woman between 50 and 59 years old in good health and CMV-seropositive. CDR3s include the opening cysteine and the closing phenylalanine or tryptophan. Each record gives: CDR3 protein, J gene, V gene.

CDR3 protein: CASSPGQGELETQYF; J gene: TRBJ2-5; V gene: TRBV18
CDR3 protein: CASSLKYEQYF; J gene: .; V gene: TRBV18
CDR3 protein: CASSQLRTHQTTVEQYF; J gene: TRBJ2-7; V gene: TRBV4-1
CDR3 protein: CASSFTGADTQYF; J gene: TRBJ2-3; V gene: TRBV7-9
CDR3 protein: CARSIQGNPGNTIYF; J gene: TRBJ1-3; V gene: TRBV30
CDR3 protein: CASSPLVDRGNYEQYF; J gene: TRBJ2-7; V gene: TRBV19
CDR3 protein: CASSLGQGNTEAFF; J gene: TRBJ1-1; V gene: TRBV7-3
CDR3 protein: CASRRTGQAFF; J gene: TRBJ1-1; V gene: TRBV5-1
CDR3 protein: CSVTTGGTVSGNTIYF; J gene: TRBJ1-3; V gene: TRBV29-1
CDR3 protein: CASSSFGGAGFNEQFF; J gene: TRBJ2-1; V gene: TRBV11-3
CDR3 protein: CASSPRTGDEAFF; J gene: TRBJ1-1; V gene: TRBV7-6
CDR3 protein: CASSEVAGGPNNEQFF; J gene: TRBJ2-1; V gene: TRBV2
CDR3 protein: CASSTGMANEKLFF; J gene: TRBJ1-4; V gene: TRBV27
CDR3 protein: CASIFYSGSGYGYTF; J gene: TRBJ1-2; V gene: TRBV6-1
CDR3 protein: CATRSGQGDGYTF; J gene: TRBJ1-2; V gene: TRBV28